These 11 T cell receptor beta chains were all obtained from the same sample, sequenced in a study of blood T cell repertoires in COVID-19. The protocol was immunoSEQ multiplex PCR, while the TCRdb copy is restricted to in-frame clones and leaves out a portion. Of over 150,000 clones in the sample, roughly 94% were seen once. Specimen: peripheral blood. The origin of the receptors is a man under 40 with COVID-19, enrolled during active disease.

CDR3 nucleotides: TGTGCCAGCAGTACAGGACGACAGGGGACCTATGGCTACACCTTC. This codes for CASSTGRQGTYGYTF. V usage is TRBV6-5 and J usage is TRBJ1-2; 8 bases are shared with TRBD1. The CDR3 contains 15 residues. With V trimmed by 5 bases and J by 4 bases, 9 bases remained unmatched. Germline CDR1 MNHEY, CDR2 SVGAGI.

This clone was detected once. At the DNA level, this CDR3 is encoded by other sequences in the same sample as well. The gene calls are TRBV2 and TRBJ1-1; no clear D gene. The ends were cut back, 8 bases at V and 0 bases at J, with 4 bases in the middle. Germline V gene data show CDR1 as SNHLY and CDR2 as FYNNEI. The CDR3 length is 11 residues. CDR3 region: CASSVNTEAFF. CDR3 DNA: TGTGCCAGCTCGGTGAACACTGAAGCTTTCTTT.

The J gene is TRBJ1-2, the V gene TRBV19; 7 bases are shared with TRBD1. The CDR3 runs to 17 residues. The ends lost 4 bases at V and 0 bases at J; junction bases unmatched: 11. The germline V gene encodes CDR1 LNHDA and CDR2 SQIVND (reference sequence). CDR3 coding DNA: TGTGCCAGTAGTACCGCGAGGGGGCCCGTCTCTAACTATGGCTACACCTTC. It yields the protein CASSTARGPVSNYGYTF.

The chain is built from TRBV12-3 or TRBV12-4 and TRBJ2-5, with 7 bases fitting TRBD2. V was clipped by 6 bases and J by 5 bases; unmatched bases: 6. There are 13 residues in the CDR3. The CDR3 protein is CASRGLVGETQYF. In nucleotides, the CDR3 is TGTGCCAGCAGAGGACTAGTCGGTGAGACCCAGTACTTC.

The chain employs TRBV6-5 and TRBJ1-2, with 7 bases matching TRBD1. The J segment lost 8 bases and the V segment lost 2 bases, leaving 5 bases of the junction unmatched. The germline gives CDR1 MNHEY, CDR2 SVGAGI. This CDR3 is 13 amino acids long. CDR3 bases: TGTGCCAGCAGTTACCGGACAGGCGAAGGCTACACCTTC. The encoded protein is CASSYRTGEGYTF.

The CDR3 is CASSPGGTQLYGYTF. As DNA, the CDR3 is TGCGCCAGCAGCCCTGGGGGGACGCAACTTTATGGCTACACCTTC. This chain links TRBV5-1 with TRBJ1-2, with TRBD1 as a possible D gene (5 bases). Trimming took 4 bases from V and 5 from J, leaving 18 bases between them. Germline assignment: CDR1 SGHRS and CDR2 YFSETQ. This CDR3 is built from 15 residues.

The chain links TRBV11-3 to TRBJ2-3, with TRBD2 identical over 7 bases. Germline V gives CDR1 SGHNT, CDR2 YENEEA. Trimming at V came to 2 bases and at J to 4 bases, leaving 6 bases not matched to a gene. The CDR3 has 15 amino acids. CDR3 in amino acids: CASSLMAGVADTQYF. The CDR3 DNA reads TGTGCCAGCAGCTTAATGGCGGGGGTCGCAGATACGCAGTATTTT.

The chain is built from TRBV18 and TRBJ2-7; 9 bases fit TRBD2. The CDR3 loop spans 20 amino acids. The V gene's germline CDR1 is KGHSH and CDR2 LQKENI. V was clipped by 4 bases and J by 2 bases; unmatched bases: 21. DNA for the CDR3: TGTGCCAGCTCACGGAACGGTTTATGGGGAGTAGCGGGGGCCGCCTACGAGCAGTACTTC. This sequence encodes CASSRNGLWGVAGAAYEQYF.

The V call is TRBV29-1, the J call TRBJ2-1; a possible D gene is TRBD2 (6 bases). CDR1 is SQVTM, CDR2 ANQGSEA, per germline. The CDR3 is 12 residues long. Trimming took 3 bases from V and 6 from J, leaving 9 bases between them. CDR3 residues: CSVDVLANEQFF. CDR3 nucleotide sequence: TGCAGCGTTGATGTACTAGCCAATGAGCAGTTCTTC.

The chain couples TRBV7-9 to TRBJ1-1, with a possible D match to TRBD1 (6 bases). V shed 5 bases and J shed 5 bases, with 27 bases lying between them. This CDR3 has 18 amino acids. Germline loops: CDR1 SEHNR, CDR2 FQNEAQ (reference sequence). CDR3 bases: TGTGCCAGCAGCCCCGGCCGGGACATCCAACAAGGGTTGACTGAAGCTTTCTTT. Translated: CASSPGRDIQQGLTEAFF. Variable domain in full (rest from reference TRBV7-9 and TRBJ1-1): DTGVSQNPRHKITKRGQNVTFRCDPISEHNRLYWYRQTLGQGPEFLTYFQNEAQLEKSRLLSDRFSAERPKGSFSTLEIQRTEQGDSAMYLCASSPGRDIQQGLTEAFFGQGTRLTVV.

The chain employs TRBV5-4 and TRBJ2-6; unclear D gene. Trimming removed 4 bases at V and 5 bases at J, with 10 bases between. The germline V gene has CDR1 SGHNT and CDR2 YYREEE (reference sequence). The CDR3 loop spans 14 amino acids. The CDR3 coding sequence is TGTGCCAGCAGCCAGTCACGCCGGGCCAACGTCCTGACTTTC. This codes for CASSQSRRANVLTF.